This entry lists 8 T cell receptor beta chains sequenced from one sample in a study of monozygotic twins with inflammatory bowel disease. TCRdb reprocessed the 5' RACE reads, keeping one entry per CDR3 protein, no DNA. There are approximately 300,000 distinct CDR3 sequences in the sample, with about 5% held by the top ten. Sequencing used blood. The receptors originated from a human donor with ulcerative colitis or Crohn's disease, or a healthy co-twin of an affected twin (not recorded which).

This chain links TRBV20-1 with TRBJ1-2; there is no DNA to check the TCRdb D call of TRBD1. Germline lookup yields CDR1 DFQATT and CDR2 SNEGSKA (reference sequence). The CDR3 sequence is 11 residues long. The CDR3 sequence: CSANRGGGYTF.

The chain couples TRBV7-2 to TRBJ2-5; there is no DNA to check the TCRdb D call of TRBD1. CDR3 length: 15 residues. Germline lookup yields CDR1 SGHTA and CDR2 FQGNSA. CDR3 amino acids: CASSLVGAPGETQYF.

This chain links TRBV20-1 with TRBJ1-6. This CDR3 is 15 amino acids long. The germline V gene encodes CDR1 DFQATT and CDR2 SNEGSKA (reference sequence). The CDR3 loop is CSARDNGRPNSPLHF.

CDR3 residues: CASSPDLEDIQYF. The chain employs TRBV18 and TRBJ2-4. Germline V gene data show CDR1 as KGHSH and CDR2 as LQKENI. The CDR3 runs to 13 residues. Drawing the rest from reference TRBV18 and TRBJ2-4, the complete variable domain is NAGVMQNPRHLVRRRGQEARLRCSPMKGHSHVYWYRQLPEEGLKFMVYLQKENIIDESGMPKERFSAEFPKEGPSILRIQQVVRGDSAAYFCASSPDLEDIQYFGAGTRLSVL.

The chain recombines TRBV6-6 with TRBJ2-3; TCRdb's D gene call, TRBD2, goes unchecked for lack of DNA. Germline V gives CDR1 MNHNY, CDR2 SVGAGI (reference sequence). The CDR3 spans 14 residues. The CDR3 sequence is CASSPTSATDTQYF.

The rearrangement uses TRBV12-3 or TRBV12-4 and TRBJ1-3; the D gene TCRdb calls, TRBD1, cannot be checked with no DNA. CDR3 length equals 15 residues. The chain's CDR3 is CASRTTGATGNTIYF.

The rearrangement uses TRBV27 and TRBJ1-6. This CDR3 comprises 13 residues. Per the germline V gene, CDR1 is MNHEY and CDR2 is SMNVEV (reference sequence). The CDR3 loop reads CASSFIGNSPLHF.

The rearrangement links TRBV6-2 or TRBV6-3 to TRBJ2-1; there is no DNA to check the TCRdb D call of TRBD2. The CDR3 has 16 residues. Germline loops: CDR1 MNHEY, CDR2 SVGEGT. The CDR3 reads CASGGLAENFNNEQFF.